These T cell receptor beta chains were read from a single sample in a study of cytomegalovirus exposure and HLA in healthy donors. Clones were sequenced by immunoSEQ multiplex PCR, and TCRdb holds only the in-frame ones, with some missing. The data hold more than 95,000 clones, with 60% to 80% observed a single time. Sequenced input: PBMCs. Source of these receptors: a man between 25 and 39 years old in good health and CMV-seronegative. Each CDR3 is given with its conserved first and last residue. D genes are given only for firm matches. Rows may omit the clone size; those that give it use once, few, many or a size class.

TRBV7-9	.	.	TRBJ1-3	TGTGCCAGCAGCTCGACACTCGCCGGGAGAGACACCATATATTTT	CASSSTLAGRDTIYF
TRBV6-6	.	.	TRBJ2-7	TGTGCCAGCAGTTACGAGGGCTCCTACGAGCAGTACTTC	CASSYEGSYEQYF
TRBV28	.	.	TRBJ1-6	TGTGCCAGCAGTTTGTCAGGGTTGGTTGGATCACCCCTCCACTTT	CASSLSGLVGSPLHF
TRBV7-9	.	.	TRBJ1-2	TGTTCCAGCAGCTTAGAGGCAGGGAATAACTATGGCTACACCTTC	CSSSLEAGNNYGYTF
TRBV28	TRBD1	.	TRBJ1-2	TGTGCCAGCAGTCTAACAGGGGCGCTGAGGGACTATGGCTACACCTTC	CASSLTGALRDYGYTF
TRBV5-4	TRBD2	few	TRBJ2-3	TGTGCCAGCAGCTGGGGACTAGCGGGGTCCACAGATACGCAGTATTTT	CASSWGLAGSTDTQYF
TRBV9	TRBD1	.	TRBJ2-5	TGTGCCAGCAGCCCAGGGACAGCCCAAGAGACCCAGTACTTC	CASSPGTAQETQYF
TRBV29-1	.	few	TRBJ2-3	TGCAGCGTTGACGACGGGGGTACAGATACGCAGTATTTT	CSVDDGGTDTQYF
TRBV28	.	.	TRBJ1-1	TGTGCCAGCAGTTTTATTGGGCAGGGTTCCACTGAAGCTTTCTTT	CASSFIGQGSTEAFF
TRBV18	.	.	TRBJ1-5	TGTGCCAGCTCACCAGGATCTAGCGACAGAGGGGCTCAGCCCCAGCATTTT	CASSPGSSDRGAQPQHF
TRBV5-4	TRBD2	.	TRBJ2-5	TGTGCCAGCAGTCAGACTAGCGGGGGGGCCGGGACCCAGTACTTC	CASSQTSGGAGTQYF
TRBV7-9	.	.	TRBJ1-1	TGTTCCAGCAGCGGAACAGGGACTGAAGCTTTCTTT	CSSSGTGTEAFF
TRBV19	.	.	TRBJ2-2	TGTGCCAGTAGTTGGCGGGGTACCGCCGGGGAGCTGTTTTTT	CASSWRGTAGELFF
TRBV4-3	.	.	TRBJ1-1	TGCGCCAGCAGCCAAGGGAACGTGGGGCCCAACACTGAAGCTTTCTTT	CASSQGNVGPNTEAFF
TRBV7-9	.	.	TRBJ2-7	TGTGCCAGCAGCTTAGGGCGGGACAGTCTAAGCTACGAGCAGTACTTC	CASSLGRDSLSYEQYF
TRBV5-1	.	.	TRBJ1-6	TGCGCCAGCAGCTTGGTAGGGGCGTTGGATAATTCACCCCTCCACTTT	CASSLVGALDNSPLHF
TRBV19	.	.	TRBJ1-1	TGTGCCAGTAGTATAAGAGGGGGTGGTCTACGGCCTGAAGCTTTCTTT	CASSIRGGGLRPEAFF
TRBV5-5	.	.	TRBJ1-2	TGTGCCAGCAGCCCGGTACAGTCCCATAACTATGGCTACACCTTC	CASSPVQSHNYGYTF
TRBV9	.	.	TRBJ1-2	TGTGCCAGCAGTTTCAGACTTACTAACTATGGCTACACCTTC	CASSFRLTNYGYTF
TRBV4-2	TRBD2	.	TRBJ2-2	TGTGCCAGCAGCTCGAGCGGGGAAGCCGGGGAGCTGTTTTTT	CASSSSGEAGELFF
TRBV28	.	.	TRBJ2-7	TGTGCCAGCAGTTTATTGCCAGGTTCCTACGAGCAGTACTTC	CASSLLPGSYEQYF
TRBV7-9	.	.	TRBJ2-1	TGTGCCAGCAGCCGGGACTACAATGAGCAGTTCTTC	CASSRDYNEQFF
TRBV6-6	.	.	TRBJ1-5	TGTGCCAGCAGTTCGCCAGGGTCATTTCAGCCCCAGCATTTT	CASSSPGSFQPQHF
TRBV28	.	.	TRBJ2-6	TGTGCCAGCACTACGGTTCGGTACTCTGGGGCCAACGTCCTGACTTTC	CASTTVRYSGANVLTF
TRBV28	.	.	TRBJ2-7	TGTGCCAGCAGCCACAGCGGCTCCTACGAGCAGTACTTC	CASSHSGSYEQYF
TRBV4-1	.	.	TRBJ1-5	TGCGCCAGCAGCCAAGGGTTCCAGGTTAGCAATCAGCCCCAGCATTTT	CASSQGFQVSNQPQHF
TRBV7-8	.	.	TRBJ1-1	TGTGCCAGCAGCCCTCACAGAGTAAACACTGAAGCTTTCTTT	CASSPHRVNTEAFF
TRBV9	.	once	TRBJ1-2	TGTGCCAGCAGCGTAGCTCCCGCCGGACAGACCACTAACTATGGCTACACCTTC	CASSVAPAGQTTNYGYTF
TRBV6-5	TRBD1	.	TRBJ1-2	TGTGCCAGCAGTTACCGGACAGGGCTCTATGGCTACACCTTC	CASSYRTGLYGYTF
TRBV5-1	.	.	TRBJ1-1	TGCGCCAGCAGCTTGGGGGGGCAGAACACTGAAGCTTTCTTT	CASSLGGQNTEAFF
TRBV5-1	TRBD1	.	TRBJ1-1	TGCGCCAGCAGCCGCCGACAGGGGCAAATGAACACTGAAGCTTTCTTT	CASSRRQGQMNTEAFF
TRBV5-4	TRBD1	few	TRBJ1-1	TGTGCCAGCAGCCCTGACAGGGGGAGGACTGAAGCTTTCTTT	CASSPDRGRTEAFF
TRBV2	TRBD2	.	TRBJ2-2	TGTGCCAGCAGTGGCTACAGCGGGGGGAACACCGGGGAGCTGTTTTTT	CASSGYSGGNTGELFF
TRBV5-1	TRBD2	few	TRBJ2-3	TGCGCCAGCAGCACCGCGCTAGCGGGGGGGCCTTCGTATTTT	CASSTALAGGPSYF
TRBV5-6	TRBD1	.	TRBJ2-5	TGTGCCAGCAGGTTAACCGGGACAGCGAAGCAAGAGACCCAGTACTTC	CASRLTGTAKQETQYF
TRBV7-9	TRBD2	.	TRBJ2-7	TGTGCCAGCAGCCCCAGACTAGCGGGGGGCTACGAGCAGTACTTC	CASSPRLAGGYEQYF
TRBV5-1	.	.	TRBJ1-1	TGCGCCAGCAAGTTAAGTCAGGAGAACACTGAAGCTTTCTTT	CASKLSQENTEAFF
TRBV10-2	TRBD1	.	TRBJ2-1	TGCGCCAGTGGACAGGGAACTTACAATGAGCAGTTCTTC	CASGQGTYNEQFF
TRBV6-5	TRBD2	many	TRBJ2-7	TGTGCCAGCAGAAATAGCGGGGGGGCCTACGAGCAGTACTTC	CASRNSGGAYEQYF
TRBV5-1	.	.	TRBJ2-7	TGCGCCAGCAGCCCCCGGGCAGGGGGGTACGAGCAGTACTTC	CASSPRAGGYEQYF
TRBV4-1	.	.	TRBJ1-3	TGCGCCAGCAGCCAAAACCAGGGACTCTCTGGAAACACCATATATTTT	CASSQNQGLSGNTIYF
TRBV28	TRBD1	.	TRBJ1-6	TGTGCCAGCAGTTTAGGGACAGGTCCTTCAAATTCACCCCTCCACTTT	CASSLGTGPSNSPLHF
TRBV2	.	few	TRBJ2-7	TGTGCCAGCAGTGAAGAACAGGGCCCCGTCCACGAGCAGTACTTC	CASSEEQGPVHEQYF
TRBV28	TRBD2	.	TRBJ2-5	TGTGCCAGTCGGGGGGGGCCGGCCTTAGAGCAGTACTTC	CASRGGPALEQYF
TRBV9	.	once	TRBJ2-7	TGTGCCAGCAGCGTAGGGGCAGGCGAGCAGTACTTC	CASSVGAGEQYF
TRBV15	TRBD1	.	TRBJ1-5	TGTGCCACCAGCAGGGGGGACAGGAGAATAAGTCAGCCCCAGCATTTT	CATSRGDRRISQPQHF
TRBV7-3	TRBD2	.	TRBJ2-2	TGTGCCAGCAGCCCAGGACTAGCGGACACCGGGGAGCTGTTTTTT	CASSPGLADTGELFF
TRBV2	TRBD1	.	TRBJ2-7	TGTGCCAGCGTGGATGGGACAGGGCCCTCCGAGCAGTACTTC	CASVDGTGPSEQYF
TRBV6-5	TRBD1	.	TRBJ1-4	TGTGCCAGCAGTTCTCGACAGGGTGAAAAACTGTTTTTT	CASSSRQGEKLFF
TRBV7-8	TRBD2	.	TRBJ2-5	TGTGCCAGCAGCTTAGTCGTGACGGGGGGGCCCGAGACCCAGTACTTC	CASSLVVTGGPETQYF
TRBV7-9	TRBD1	.	TRBJ1-2	TGTGCCAGCAGCGACCAACAGGGGAGAGATGGCTACACCTTC	CASSDQQGRDGYTF